The 12 T cell receptor beta chains listed next were all sequenced from one sample in a study of cytomegalovirus exposure and HLA in healthy donors. The PCR used 60 Vbeta and 13 Jbeta primers. The assay was immunoSEQ multiplex PCR, and TCRdb's table has in-frame clones only and misses some. Among more than 65,000 clones listed, around 82% were seen once. The specimen was PBMCs. Receptor source: a man between 18 and 29 years old in good health and CMV-seronegative.

The rearrangement uses TRBV29-1 and TRBJ2-2; D is perhaps TRBD1 (5 bases). V lost 5 bases to trimming and J lost 6 bases, with 22 bases between them. Looked up from germline, CDR1 is SQVTM and CDR2 is ANQGSEA. The CDR3 has 16 amino acids. CDR3 residues: CSVYSLTAGLAGELFF. CDR3 coding DNA: TGCAGCGTTTACAGCCTGACAGCCGGCCTAGCCGGGGAGCTGTTTTTT.

The J gene is TRBJ1-5, the V gene TRBV28; D not certain. CDR3 length: 15 amino acids. V gave up 5 bases and J gave up 0 bases, with 11 bases separating them. Germline V CDR1 and CDR2: MDHEN, SYDVKM. The CDR3 region is CASSIQRDSNQPQHF. DNA for the CDR3: TGTGCCAGCAGTATCCAGCGGGATAGCAATCAGCCCCAGCATTTT.

The chain uses TRBV14 and TRBJ1-1, with TRBD1 identical over 9 bases. The V and J ends lost 0 bases and 4 bases, in that order; junction bases with no gene match: 9. Germline CDR1 SGHDN, CDR2 FVKESK. The CDR3 has 17 amino acids. The CDR3 sequence is CASSQDSHRGLGTEAFF. The CDR3, as DNA: TGTGCCAGCAGCCAAGATAGTCACAGGGGGCTCGGCACTGAAGCTTTCTTT.

The rearrangement links TRBV30 to TRBJ2-4; the D gene is possibly TRBD1 (6 bases). The germline CDR1 and CDR2 sequences are GTSNPN and SVGIG (reference sequence). Trimming cost V 1 base and J 10 bases, with 14 bases left between them. This CDR3 has 13 residues. CDR3 sequence: CAWSAGQTNIQYF. In DNA, the CDR3 is TGTGCCTGGAGTGCCGGACAGACAAATATTCAGTACTTC.

This clone turned up a few times. The chain links TRBV30 to TRBJ2-1; D is perhaps TRBD1 (6 bases). The ends were cut back, 2 bases at V and 5 bases at J, with 22 bases in the middle. Looked up from germline, CDR1 is GTSNPN and CDR2 is SVGIG (reference sequence). The CDR3 totals 17 residues. The CDR3 bases are TGTGCCTGGAGTCCCCCTCCGGGACAACGGCTTGACAATGAGCAGTTCTTC. Protein: CAWSPPPGQRLDNEQFF.

The genes are TRBV7-9 and TRBJ1-6, with D perhaps matching TRBD1 (5 bases). In germline, CDR1 is SEHNR, CDR2 FQNEAQ (reference sequence). The CDR3 spans 15 residues. Trimming removed 5 bases from V and 2 bases from J, with 10 bases in between. The CDR3 sequence: CASSGTITYNSPLHF. CDR3 DNA: TGTGCCAGCAGCGGGACTATAACCTATAATTCACCCCTCCACTTT. Looking up the rest from reference TRBV7-9 and TRBJ1-6 gives the full variable domain: DTGVSQNPRHKITKRGQNVTFRCDPISEHNRLYWYRQTLGQGPEFLTYFQNEAQLEKSRLLSDRFSAERPKGSFSTLEIQRTEQGDSAMYLCASSGTITYNSPLHFGNGTRLTVT.

This chain links TRBV4-3 with TRBJ2-6; a possible D gene is TRBD1 (8 bases). Trimming pared 4 bases from V and 1 base from J, leaving 14 bases between. The germline V gene has CDR1 LGHNA and CDR2 YSLEER. The CDR3 loop spans 17 amino acids. The CDR3: CASSLHRGGSGANVLTF. The CDR3 coding sequence is TGCGCCAGCAGCCTCCACAGGGGGGGGTCTGGGGCCAACGTCCTGACTTTC.

This chain links TRBV10-1 with TRBJ1-2; no definite D call. The V end lost 0 bases, the J end lost 10 bases, and 18 bases lay between the germline ends. The CDR3 spans 15 residues. CDR1 is WNHNN and CDR2 is SYGVQD in the germline V gene (reference sequence). The CDR3 loop reads CASSESRGIPSDYTF. In DNA, the CDR3 is TGCGCCAGCAGTGAGTCCCGAGGTATCCCTAGCGACTACACCTTC.

The chain is built from TRBV28 and TRBJ1-1; D call uncertain. V lost 2 bases and J lost 1, with 14 bases in between. The CDR3 sequence is 16 residues long. The germline gives CDR1 MDHEN, CDR2 SYDVKM. In DNA, the CDR3 is TGTGCCAGCAGTTTACTCCGTCGCGGGAGGAACACTGAAGCTTTCTTT. It is translated as CASSLLRRGRNTEAFF.

This clone was picked up one time. CDR3 sequence: CASSLWQAGSPNEKLFF. CDR3 bases: TGTGCCAGCAGCCTATGGCAAGCCGGGTCCCCTAATGAAAAACTGTTTTTT. This rearrangement joins TRBV5-5 to TRBJ1-4; D call uncertain. The CDR3 loop spans 17 amino acids. Between the trimmed V and J ends, which lost 4 bases and 3 bases, there was a span of 19 bases. The germline CDR1 and CDR2 sequences are SGHKS and YYEKEE (reference sequence).

This chain connects TRBV6-5 to TRBJ1-2, with TRBD1 matching over 7 bases. CDR3 size: 15 residues. V shed 7 bases, J shed 5 bases, and the junction held 13 bases outside the gene matches. Germline V gives CDR1 MNHEY, CDR2 SVGAGI. The CDR3 sequence: CASKRAPGQQYGYTF. The CDR3 DNA reads TGTGCCAGCAAAAGGGCACCGGGACAGCAGTATGGCTACACCTTC.

This clone was seen a single time. This sequence joins TRBV6-6 and TRBJ1-2, with 9 positions matching TRBD1. Unmatched junction bases numbered 13, after V lost 6 bases and J lost 5 bases. CDR3 length: 16 residues. Germline V lookup: CDR1 MNHNY, CDR2 SVGAGI (reference sequence). This chain's CDR3 is CASRVTGGRGTYGYTF. For the CDR3, the DNA is TGTGCCAGCAGGGTGACAGGGGGGCGCGGTACTTATGGCTACACCTTC.